A single sample gave rise to the 5 T cell receptor beta chains below, sequenced in a study of blood T cells in healthy people across ages. For the second PCR, which ran for about 6 to 12 cycles, a sample-barcoded 5' primer and a J-beta primer mix were used. TCRdb reprocessed the 5' RACE reads with MiXCR, giving one entry per CDR3 protein. The sample carries 1.5 million to 2 million distinct CDR3 sequences, around half recorded once. Sequencing used blood. Receptor source: a middle-aged woman in good health.

The J gene is TRBJ1-2, the V gene TRBV4-3; D is uncertain. The CDR3 consists of 14 residues. The ends were cut back, 0 bases at V and 4 bases at J, with 9 bases in the middle. Per the germline V gene, CDR1 is LGHNA and CDR2 is YSLEER. The CDR3 region is CASSQDLARYGYTF. CDR3 nucleotide sequence: TGCGCCAGCAGCCAAGATCTGGCGCGCTATGGCTACACCTTC.

The rearrangement links TRBV6-2 or TRBV6-3 to TRBJ2-3, with TRBD2 matching over 11 bases. The CDR3 spans 16 residues. V dropped 4 bases and J dropped 7; count of bases not matched to a gene: 10. Germline V CDR1 and CDR2: MNHEY, SVGEGT. CDR3 in amino acids: CASSSTSGEGIYTQYF. DNA of the CDR3: TGTGCCAGCAGTTCGACTAGCGGGGAAGGAATTTATACGCAGTATTTT.

The chain combines TRBV5-1 with TRBJ2-7; tentative D call: TRBD1 (5 bases). CDR1 and CDR2 (germline): SGHRS, YFSETQ. The CDR3 has 15 amino acids. V dropped 0 bases and J dropped 7 bases, with 17 bases sitting between them. CDR3 coding DNA: TGCGCCAGCAGCTTGGCCACAACAGGAACAATTGAGCAGTACTTC. It codes for CASSLATTGTIEQYF.

The V call is TRBV9, the J call TRBJ2-4; D may be TRBD2 (6 bases). Looked up from germline, CDR1 is SGDLS and CDR2 is YYNGEE. The CDR3 contains 16 residues. Trimming cost V 0 bases and J 7 bases, with 17 bases left between them. DNA of the CDR3: TGTGCCAGCAGCGTAGTACGGGGGTCGTATAGTAACATTCAGTACTTC. This sequence encodes CASSVVRGSYSNIQYF.

This clonotype was detected once. The chain has TRBV6-1 and TRBJ2-1; no clear D. Trimming pared 9 bases from V and 4 bases from J, leaving 19 bases between. This CDR3 spans 15 amino acids. The germline V gene has CDR1 MNHNS and CDR2 SASEGT. As DNA, the CDR3 is TGTGCCAGTCACGGACCTGGGCAGACGTACAATGAGCAGTTCTTC. Its protein product is CASHGPGQTYNEQFF.